This TCR beta chain was observed in a study of somatic mutations in cytotoxic T cells in rheumatoid arthritis. TCRdb keeps only in-frame clones here, not all; method: immunoSEQ multiplex PCR. The sample yields roughly 3,900 clones, 93% seen once. The germline V gene has CDR1 MGHRA and CDR2 YSYEKL. V lost 4 bases, J lost 6 bases, and 13 bases lay in between. This CDR3 is built from 14 residues. The chain links TRBV4-1 to TRBJ1-5; no definite D call. Input material: CD8+ T cells sorted from blood. The TCR comes from a woman in her fifties or sixties with rheumatoid arthritis. The CDR3 here is CASSRELGAQPQHF. The CDR3 nucleotides are TGCGCCAGCAGCCGGGAGTTGGGTGCTCAGCCCCAGCATTTT.